These T cell receptor beta chains were read from a single sample in a study of T cell responses to AZD1222 COVID-19 vaccine. Generated by immunoSEQ multiplex PCR, the TCRdb table keeps only in-frame clones and is missing some. Counted here are roughly 150,000 clones, about 89% occurring once; the ten biggest clones make up 1.9%. This material consisted of peripheral blood, taken on day 0 of AZD1222 vaccination. The receptors were gathered from an adult in good health. Both conserved end residues are part of each CDR3. D genes are given only for firm matches. Clone sizes are given selectively: once, few, many, or a class where the clone is expanded.

d_gene	v_gene	j_gene	abundance	CDR3aa
TRBD2	TRBV6-4	TRBJ2-2	.	CASSEAGANTGELFF
.	TRBV11-2	TRBJ2-6	.	CASSLITGPSGANVLTF
.	TRBV28	TRBJ1-5	.	CASILGAPGSNQPQHF
.	TRBV30	TRBJ2-5	.	CAWSVRFGDSGKETQYF
.	TRBV7-9	TRBJ2-5	.	CASSQRRIETQYF
TRBD1	TRBV28	TRBJ1-2	.	CASSLSPGQSELRGYTF
TRBD1	TRBV4-3	TRBJ2-7	.	CASSQEGGQEGYYEQYF
TRBD1	TRBV18	TRBJ1-6	.	CASSRGTANNSPLHF
.	TRBV5-4	TRBJ2-5	.	CASSLVQETQYF
TRBD2	TRBV28	TRBJ2-4	.	CATHGTSNHGYIQYF
.	TRBV19	TRBJ1-1	.	CASSVTLNTEAFF
.	TRBV19	TRBJ1-5	.	CASSQGFPAGQHF
.	TRBV6-1	TRBJ2-7	.	CASSEVEGPGLTVSYEQYF
TRBD2	TRBV5-6	TRBJ2-1	.	CASSLALGLAGGLYNEQFF
TRBD1	TRBV6-4	TRBJ1-1	.	CASRRGTGGTEAFF
.	TRBV5-4	TRBJ1-4	.	CASSRPGLVDEKLFF
.	TRBV5-6	TRBJ2-7	.	CASSLFQSTYEQYF
.	TRBV7-2	TRBJ1-2	.	CASSLEPYYGYTF
.	TRBV27	TRBJ2-7	.	CASRRDQMGWQQYF
TRBD2	TRBV7-2	TRBJ2-7	.	CASSLVIAGGPRYEQYF
TRBD1	TRBV4-1	TRBJ2-1	.	CVSSQSHPGTGNIDEQFF
.	TRBV5-6	TRBJ1-3	.	CASGPPGGNTIYF
TRBD1	TRBV15	TRBJ1-5	.	CATSHDRGDQPQHF
.	TRBV2	TRBJ1-1	few	CASSQDSIITEAFF
.	TRBV28	TRBJ2-2	.	CASSLRQSSANTGELFF
TRBD1	TRBV7-9	TRBJ1-5	.	CASSFGTGGDLQPQHF
TRBD1	TRBV15	TRBJ1-6	.	CATGTANSPLHF
.	TRBV4-3	TRBJ2-7	.	CASSQDWGGSLGSEQYF
.	TRBV5-1	TRBJ1-2	.	CATPLGGGGGYTF
TRBD2	TRBV4-1	TRBJ2-3	.	CASSQGLAGATDTQYF
.	TRBV19	TRBJ1-1	once	CASSLQGIGTEAFF
TRBD1	TRBV5-1	TRBJ2-7	.	CASSLDRGTYEQYF
.	TRBV10-2	TRBJ1-5	.	CASSESGKRIRSQPQHF
.	TRBV10-1	TRBJ1-1	.	CASSDFGRFTEAFF
.	TRBV10-1	TRBJ1-4	.	CASSESGPNEKLFF
.	TRBV4-3	TRBJ2-1	.	CASSQSPALSSYNEQFF
.	TRBV28	TRBJ1-5	once	CASSLGPGDNQPQHF
.	TRBV5-1	TRBJ1-1	.	CASSWSDSGAEAFF
.	TRBV7-2	TRBJ1-2	.	CASSFNSRVGGYTF
TRBD2	TRBV7-2	TRBJ2-7	.	CASSPGTNYYEQYF
TRBD1	TRBV27	TRBJ1-5	.	CASNKRPGQGGSNQPQHF
TRBD1	TRBV27	TRBJ1-1	.	CASSHDRAPSDTEAFF
TRBD1	TRBV4-3	TRBJ1-3	once	CASSERQGAEVSGNTIYF
TRBD1	TRBV2	TRBJ1-6	once	CASSEFTGENSPLHF
TRBD1	TRBV7-7	TRBJ2-5	.	CASSGTGRQETQYF
.	TRBV5-4	TRBJ2-3	.	CASSGWGRYEDTQYF
TRBD1	TRBV4-3	TRBJ2-7	.	CASSQGPGGYEQYF
.	TRBV7-2	TRBJ1-1	.	CASRASLASNTEAFF
.	TRBV24-1	TRBJ2-6	.	CATSDFGGAGANVLTF
.	TRBV7-6	TRBJ1-2	.	CASSLTPDGTNYGYTF
.	TRBV7-8	TRBJ1-1	.	CASSLAAGGKAFF
.	TRBV7-2	TRBJ2-7	.	CASSPHGPGISGWLYF
TRBD1	TRBV4-1	TRBJ1-5	.	CASSQTSGTVDPQHF
TRBD2	TRBV28	TRBJ2-3	once	CASSLAGGTDTQYF
.	TRBV15	TRBJ1-1	.	CATSRDLTGLNTEAFF